This entry concerns a single TCR beta chain. The CDR3 totals 17 residues. Germline CDR1 reads KGHDR; CDR2 reads SFDVKD. This sample was included in a study of T cells expressing NK-cell markers. Whole-study context: Seven donors tested HCMV-seropositive and one tested seronegative among the eight sequenced.

A 5'RACE template switching approach incorporating UMIs was used to make TCR beta cDNA. From the 5' RACE reads, TCRdb lists one entry per CDR3 protein and no DNA. The listing contains about 460,000 distinct CDR3 sequences. This receptor was taken from a woman between 50 and 59 years old in good health. Material for sequencing was blood T cells: a sorted CD56 or NKG2C T cell subset, CD4+ or CD8+ T cells, or bulk PBMC T cells (not recorded which). The V call is TRBV24-1, the J call TRBJ2-5; the D gene TCRdb calls, TRBD2, cannot be checked with no DNA. Here the CDR3 reads CATSAPTSGAPRETQYF.